These T cell receptor beta chains were read from a single sample in a study of T cell responses to AZD1222 COVID-19 vaccine. Data came from immunoSEQ multiplex PCR; TCRdb stores just in-frame clones and leaves some out. The profile shows approximately 100,000 clones, about 89% of them singletons. Specimen: peripheral blood, collected 28 days after the second AZD1222 dose. These receptors came from an adult who received the AZD1222 COVID-19 vaccine. CDR3s include the opening cysteine and the closing phenylalanine or tryptophan. D genes are given only for firm matches. Clone size appears in some rows only: once, few, many, or a class for an expanded clone.

CDR3,DNA,D,J,size,V
CASSGGTERPQHF,TGTGCCAGCAGTGGGGGGACTGAGAGGCCCCAGCATTTT,NA,TRBJ1-5,NA,TRBV2
CASSLGGLGGFNTEAFF,TGTGCCAGCAGCTTAGGAGGGTTGGGGGGGTTTAACACTGAAGCTTTCTTT,NA,TRBJ1-1,NA,TRBV7-2
CASSWTGDQPQHF,TGTGCCAGCAGTTGGACAGGGGATCAGCCCCAGCATTTT,TRBD1,TRBJ1-5,once,TRBV12-3/TRBV12-4
CSVPSGIGYNEQFF,TGCAGCGTCCCTAGCGGGATTGGGTACAATGAGCAGTTCTTC,TRBD2,TRBJ2-1,NA,TRBV29-1
CASSTRRGTEAFF,TGTGCCAGCAGTACACGCAGGGGGACTGAAGCTTTCTTT,TRBD1,TRBJ1-1,NA,TRBV6-5
CASSLLASNTGELFF,TGTGCCAGCAGCTTACTAGCGTCGAACACCGGGGAGCTGTTTTTT,NA,TRBJ2-2,NA,TRBV11-2
CASSQDMRVGYTF,TGTGCCAGCAGCCAAGATATGAGGGTCGGCTACACCTTC,NA,TRBJ1-2,NA,TRBV4-2
CASSPGALEAFF,TGTGCCAGCAGCCCCGGCGCCCTCGAAGCTTTCTTT,NA,TRBJ1-1,few,TRBV6-5
CSVGAGVSYGYTF,TGCAGCGTTGGAGCCGGGGTCAGCTATGGCTACACCTTC,NA,TRBJ1-2,NA,TRBV29-1
CASSERGLWFF,TGTGCCAGCAGTGAAAGGGGTCTTTGGTTCTTC,NA,TRBJ2-1,NA,TRBV2
CASSGIGETQYF,TGTGCCAGCTCCGGAATCGGGGAGACCCAGTACTTC,NA,TRBJ2-5,NA,TRBV18
CASSQEGRGIYEQYF,TGTGCCAGCAGCCAAGAAGGGAGGGGAATCTACGAGCAGTACTTC,TRBD2,TRBJ2-7,NA,TRBV3-1/TRBV3-2
CAWKPGSQYYGYTF,TGTGCCTGGAAACCCGGGAGCCAGTATTATGGCTACACCTTC,NA,TRBJ1-2,NA,TRBV30
CASSPRIGAGGTGELFF,TGTGCCAGCAGCCCCCGGATAGGTGCCGGGGGCACCGGGGAGCTGTTTTTT,NA,TRBJ2-2,NA,TRBV7-3
CASSDDSTNTGELFF,TGTGCCAGCAGCGATGACAGCACGAACACCGGGGAGCTGTTTTTT,NA,TRBJ2-2,NA,TRBV5-6
CASMVTGGGLYGYTF,TGTGCCAGCATGGTGACAGGTGGGGGGCTCTATGGCTACACCTTC,NA,TRBJ1-2,once,TRBV2
CASNNFEQYF,TGTGCCAGCAATAACTTCGAGCAGTACTTC,NA,TRBJ2-7,NA,TRBV6-5
CASSRTDRGRAGELFF,TGCGCCAGCAGCCGGACGGACAGGGGCAGGGCCGGGGAGCTGTTTTTT,TRBD1,TRBJ2-2,NA,TRBV4-1
CASSWSSRGSNQPQHF,TGTGCCAGCAGTTGGTCCAGCAGGGGTAGCAATCAGCCCCAGCATTTT,NA,TRBJ1-5,NA,TRBV28
CASSLERTGSSYEQYF,TGTGCCAGCAGCTTGGAGCGGACAGGGAGCTCCTACGAGCAGTACTTC,TRBD1,TRBJ2-7,few,TRBV7-9
CASTSWGVYGYTF,TGTGCCAGCACTTCTTGGGGGGTCTATGGCTACACCTTC,NA,TRBJ1-2,NA,TRBV6-5
CASSQDGSPNEQFF,TGCGCCAGCAGCCAAGATGGGAGTCCCAATGAGCAGTTCTTC,NA,TRBJ2-1,NA,TRBV4-3
CASSQEKRGGRETQYF,TGTGCCAGCAGCCAAGAAAAGCGGGGGGGCCGAGAGACCCAGTACTTC,TRBD2,TRBJ2-5,NA,TRBV3-1/TRBV3-2
CASSQGGGRPVKAAFF,TGCGCCAGCAGCCAAGGAGGAGGCAGGCCAGTAAAAGCAGCTTTCTTT,NA,TRBJ1-1,NA,TRBV4-1
CASRGTGNTEAFF,TGTGCCAGCAGGGGGACAGGGAACACTGAAGCTTTCTTT,TRBD1,TRBJ1-1,NA,TRBV2
CSASGQGVYTEAFF,TGCAGCGCCTCCGGGCAGGGCGTGTACACTGAAGCTTTCTTT,NA,TRBJ1-1,once,TRBV29-1
CASSLVTGGASSTDTQYF,TGTGCCAGCAGCTTGGTTACAGGGGGAGCCTCTAGCACAGATACGCAGTATTTT,TRBD1,TRBJ2-3,NA,TRBV5-8
CASSLTEKLFF,TGTGCCAGCAGCTTAACGGAAAAACTGTTTTTT,NA,TRBJ1-4,NA,TRBV7-9
CAWSPAGAPFYNEQFF,TGTGCCTGGAGCCCAGCGGGGGCTCCTTTCTACAATGAGCAGTTCTTC,TRBD2,TRBJ2-1,NA,TRBV30
CASSPSPEGFQAFF,TGTGCCAGCTCACCATCGCCGGAGGGGTTCCAAGCTTTCTTT,NA,TRBJ1-1,NA,TRBV18
CASGNRLAGVTDTQYF,TGTGCCAGTGGGAATCGACTAGCGGGGGTCACAGATACGCAGTATTTT,TRBD2,TRBJ2-3,NA,TRBV19
CASSRDRNYEQYF,TGTGCCAGCAGCAGGGACAGAAACTACGAGCAGTACTTC,TRBD1,TRBJ2-7,NA,TRBV7-3
CASSAIDRARSYNEQFF,TGTGCCAGCAGTGCAATAGACAGGGCTCGAAGCTACAATGAGCAGTTCTTC,TRBD1,TRBJ2-1,NA,TRBV6-1
CASSEPFHEQYF,TGTGCCAGCAGTGAACCCTTCCACGAGCAGTACTTC,NA,TRBJ2-7,NA,TRBV2
CAWIEGGYTF,TGTGCCTGGATCGAAGGTGGCTACACCTTC,NA,TRBJ1-2,NA,TRBV30
CASSTGLPQYF,TGTGCCAGCAGTACTGGGTTACCGCAGTATTTT,NA,TRBJ2-3,NA,TRBV6-5
CAWSVILLDTQYF,TGTGCCTGGAGTGTAATCCTTTTGGATACGCAGTATTTT,NA,TRBJ2-3,NA,TRBV30
CASRGLVTYEQYF,TGTGCCAGCAGAGGTCTAGTAACCTACGAGCAGTACTTC,NA,TRBJ2-7,NA,TRBV6-6
CASRRSTGGISYEQYF,TGTGCCAGCAGACGATCTACAGGGGGAATCTCCTACGAGCAGTACTTC,TRBD1,TRBJ2-7,NA,TRBV27
CASSLTGHTDTQYF,TGTGCCAGCAGCCTGACAGGGCACACAGATACGCAGTATTTT,TRBD1,TRBJ2-3,NA,TRBV27
CASGFAGTYTF,TGTGCTAGTGGTTTTGCGGGGACGTACACCTTC,NA,TRBJ1-2,once,TRBV12-5
CASSYTTGGYSNQPQHF,TGTGCCAGCAGTTATACGACAGGGGGTTATAGCAATCAGCCCCAGCATTTT,TRBD1,TRBJ1-5,NA,TRBV6-2/TRBV6-3
CASSLGLARGETQYF,TGTGCCAGCAGCTTGGGGTTGGCTAGGGGGGAGACCCAGTACTTC,NA,TRBJ2-5,once,TRBV13
CASSQVNSHTQYF,TGTGCCAGCAGCCAAGTGAACAGTCATACGCAGTATTTT,NA,TRBJ2-3,NA,TRBV3-1/TRBV3-2
CASSRRTGKNTEAFF,TGTGCCAGCAGCCGCAGGACAGGGAAGAACACTGAAGCTTTCTTT,TRBD1,TRBJ1-1,NA,TRBV14
CASSLIPGLVGNTEAFF,TGTGCCAGCAGCTTAATTCCGGGGCTTGTCGGGAACACTGAAGCTTTCTTT,NA,TRBJ1-1,NA,TRBV13
CASSDVSGADTQYF,TGTGCCAGCAGTGATGTGTCTGGTGCGGATACGCAGTATTTT,NA,TRBJ2-3,NA,TRBV6-4
CASKIRQGSEAFF,TGTGCCAGCAAGATTAGACAGGGGAGTGAAGCTTTCTTT,TRBD1,TRBJ1-1,NA,TRBV6-5
CASSSIQGSYNEQFF,TGTGCCAGCAGCTCTATTCAGGGTAGCTACAATGAGCAGTTCTTC,NA,TRBJ2-1,NA,TRBV11-2
CASSLTGIGTEAFF,TGTGCCAGCAGTTTGACAGGGATCGGGACTGAAGCTTTCTTT,TRBD1,TRBJ1-1,NA,TRBV7-3
CAWSADETQYF,TGTGCCTGGAGTGCCGATGAGACCCAGTACTTC,NA,TRBJ2-5,NA,TRBV30
CASTETGELFF,TGTGCCAGCACTGAAACCGGGGAGCTGTTTTTT,NA,TRBJ2-2,NA,TRBV12-3/TRBV12-4
CASSGDRGKGETQYF,TGTGCCAGCAGTGGGGACAGGGGTAAGGGAGAGACCCAGTACTTC,TRBD1,TRBJ2-5,NA,TRBV2
CASSLRYEQYF,TGTGCCAGCAGTTTAAGATACGAGCAGTACTTC,NA,TRBJ2-7,NA,TRBV28